This TCR beta chain is drawn from a study of identical twins. V dropped 0 bases and J dropped 10; count of bases not matched to a gene: 11. The germline V gene has CDR1 KGHSH and CDR2 LQKENI. The CDR3 length is 17 residues. Template switching (which added a universal primer site) was used, and cDNA carried unique molecular identifiers. TCRdb analysed the 5' RACE reads with MiXCR anew, one entry per CDR3 protein. In the table there are a few hundred thousand distinct CDR3 sequences, around 18% of which are singletons. The TCR sequence derives from a man aged 50 to 60 in good health. Input material: naive T cells sorted from blood. V usage is TRBV18 and J usage is TRBJ2-5; 13 bases agree with TRBD2. The DNA for the CDR3 is TGTGCCAGCTCACCACCGGCGACTGGACTAGCGGGAGACGTCCAGTACTTC. Amino acid sequence: CASSPPATGLAGDVQYF.